These 30 T cell receptor beta chains were all obtained from the same sample, sequenced in a study of T cells in localized non-small cell lung cancer. The protocol was immunoSEQ multiplex PCR, while the TCRdb copy is restricted to in-frame clones and leaves out a portion. Seen here are around 64,000 clones, roughly 89% observed once, and the top ten hold roughly 21%. This specimen consisted of peripheral blood, obtained before any cancer treatment. These receptors all come from a man aged 35 to 69 with stage I squamous cell lung carcinoma.

The V gene is TRBV6-5, the J gene TRBJ1-1; D is ambiguous. The CDR3 extends over 14 amino acids. V lost 2 bases and J 2 bases, leaving 9 bases between the germline ends. Per germline, CDR1 MNHEY and CDR2 SVGAGI. The CDR3 region has the DNA TGTGCCAGCAGTTACCCAGGCCCTAACACTGAAGCTTTCTTT. This sequence encodes CASSYPGPNTEAFF.

This clone occurred once. V usage is TRBV19 and J usage is TRBJ2-7, with 8 positions matching TRBD2. Germline V CDR1 and CDR2: LNHDA, SQIVND (reference sequence). The CDR3 is made up of 15 amino acids. Losses at the gene ends were 1 base for V and 4 bases for J; bases not matched to a gene: 6. The DNA for the CDR3 is TGTGCCAGTAGTATAGTAAGCGGGGGTACGTACGAGCAGTACTTC. It is translated as CASSIVSGGTYEQYF.

The genes are TRBV19 and TRBJ1-4; D is unresolved. Germline V CDR1 and CDR2: LNHDA, SQIVND (reference sequence). Trimming shortened V by 8 bases and J by 0 bases, and 4 bases separated the two germline ends. The CDR3 length is 12 residues. The CDR3: CASGPTNEKLFF. CDR3 nucleotides: TGTGCCAGTGGCCCAACTAATGAAAAACTGTTTTTT.

This CDR3 reads CASSVVGNYGYTF. CDR3 DNA: TGTGCCAGCAGCGTAGTAGGGAACTATGGCTACACCTTC. The chain joins TRBV9 to TRBJ1-2; D is ambiguous. The CDR3 is 13 amino acids. Trimming took 0 bases from V and 2 from J, leaving 5 bases between them. Germline V gene sequence: CDR1 SGDLS, CDR2 YYNGEE. The full variable domain, rest sourced from reference TRBV9 and TRBJ1-2, is DSGVTQTPKHLITATGQRVTLRCSPRSGDLSVYWYQQSLDQGLQFLIQYYNGEERAKGNILERFSAQQFPDLHSELNLSSLELGDSALYFCASSVVGNYGYTFGSGTRLTVV.

The chain joins TRBV6-1 to TRBJ2-5, with 7 nucleotides matching TRBD1. The CDR3 runs 15 residues. Germline values: CDR1 MNHNS, CDR2 SASEGT. Trimming cost V 8 bases and J 1 base; bases outside gene matches: 10. The CDR3 here is CASGPTGVRQETQYF. For the CDR3, the DNA is TGTGCCAGCGGCCCTACAGGGGTTCGCCAAGAGACCCAGTACTTC.

This clone was seen a single time. The rearrangement joins TRBV21-1 to TRBJ2-3. TRBV21-1 is marked as a pseudogene. This CDR3 contains 16 residues. The CDR3: CASSKDDPPSTDTQYF. The CDR3 DNA reads as TGTGCCAGCAGCAAGGACGACCCTCCTTCCACAGATACGCAGTATTTT.

The chain links TRBV27 to TRBJ2-7; possibly TRBD2 for D (6 bases). The length of the CDR3 is 14 residues. The germline V and J ends were trimmed by 5 bases and 1 base, with 12 bases remaining between them. CDR1 is MNHEY and CDR2 is SMNVEV in the germline V gene (reference sequence). The CDR3 protein is CASSPRDFSYEQYF. CDR3 nucleotide sequence: TGTGCCAGCAGTCCCAGGGACTTTTCCTACGAGCAGTACTTC.

This clone showed up many times. This chain links TRBV2 with TRBJ2-5; weak D call: TRBD1 (7 bases). V was shortened by 3 bases and J by 5 bases, with 19 bases between the two germline ends. The CDR3 covers 16 residues. Germline CDR1 reads SNHLY; CDR2 reads FYNNEI. The CDR3 sequence: CASSDPGDSSWETQYF. The CDR3 region has the DNA TGTGCCAGCAGTGATCCGGGGGACAGCTCCTGGGAGACCCAGTACTTC.

This rearrangement joins TRBV5-6 to TRBJ1-2, with 9 bases lining up with TRBD1. V shed 4 bases, J shed 4 bases, and the junction held 8 bases outside the gene matches. The germline V gene has CDR1 SGHDT and CDR2 YYEEEE. The CDR3 totals 15 residues. CDR3 coding DNA: TGTGCCAGCAGCCCTCCGGGACAGGGTTTCTATGGCTACACCTTC. Its translation: CASSPPGQGFYGYTF.

The chain carries TRBV5-4 and TRBJ2-2, with 7 bases that match TRBD1. V shed 4 bases and J 2 bases; nucleotides not matched to a gene: 2. Germline CDR1 and CDR2: SGHNT and YYREEE (reference sequence). The length of the CDR3 is 14 residues. DNA for the CDR3: TGTGCCAGCAGCCGGGACAGAAACACCGGGGAGCTGTTTTTT. It is translated as CASSRDRNTGELFF.

The CDR3 DNA reads TGTGCCAGCAGTGAATTTGGCGGGAGGCACAATGAGCAGTTCTTC. Translated, it gives CASSEFGGRHNEQFF. The chain uses TRBV6-1 and TRBJ2-1, with 8 nucleotides matching TRBD2. The CDR3 is made up of 15 amino acids. Germline V gives CDR1 MNHNS, CDR2 SASEGT. Trimming took 2 bases from V and 5 from J; bases not matched to a gene: 5.

The chain couples TRBV27 to TRBJ1-1; TRBD1 might be the D (5 bases). The germline V gene encodes CDR1 MNHEY and CDR2 SMNVEV (reference sequence). V lost 2 bases, J lost 7 bases, and 17 bases lay in between. The CDR3 length is 15 residues. The DNA of the CDR3 is TGTGCCAGCAGTTTAAGGGCAGGGAGGGGTTTTGAAGCTTTCTTT. It yields the protein CASSLRAGRGFEAFF.

The chain couples TRBV11-2 to TRBJ2-7, with 16 bases fitting TRBD2. The CDR3 runs 16 residues. J gave up 6 bases and V 3 bases, and 5 bases lay outside the gene matches. Germline V gene sequence: CDR1 SGHAT, CDR2 FQNNGV. In DNA form, the CDR3 reads TGTGCCAGCAGCTTCCCAGGGACTAGCGGGAGGGCCGAGCAGTACTTC. Translating it yields CASSFPGTSGRAEQYF.

The CDR3 sequence is CASKQDWETQYF. For the CDR3, the DNA is TGTGCCAGCAAACAGGACTGGGAGACCCAGTACTTC. The genes are TRBV2 and TRBJ2-5; D assignment may be TRBD1 or TRBD2 (5 bases each). The V end was cut by 7 bases, the J end by 5 bases, with 11 bases between. The CDR3 contains 12 residues. CDR1 SNHLY and CDR2 FYNNEI come from the germline V gene. Filled out from reference TRBV2 and TRBJ2-5, the complete variable domain reads EPEVTQTPSHQVTQMGQEVILRCVPISNHLYFYWYRQILGQKVEFLVSFYNNEISEKSEIFDDQFSVERPDGSNFTLKIRSTKLEDSAMYFCASKQDWETQYFGPGTRLLVL.

The chain employs TRBV10-3 and TRBJ1-3; D not resolved. Germline CDR1 is ENHRY and CDR2 is SYGVKD. CDR3 length: 14 residues. Trimming took off 7 bases at V and 5 bases at J, with 15 bases between the two ends. CDR3 loop: CAITFEESRNTIYF. The CDR3 DNA reads TGTGCCATCACGTTCGAGGAGAGCCGAAACACCATATATTTT.

The V call is TRBV7-2, the J call TRBJ2-1, with D perhaps TRBD2 (5 bases). This CDR3 is 14 amino acids long. CDR1 and CDR2 (germline): SGHTA, FQGNSA. V lost 3 bases to trimming and J lost 0 bases, with 6 bases between them. Here the CDR3 DNA reads TGTGCCAGCAGCTTCAGCGGCTCCTACAATGAGCAGTTCTTC. Its translation is CASSFSGSYNEQFF.

Points on this clone: Other DNA sequences from this sample encode an identical CDR3 as well. The genes are TRBV29-1 and TRBJ1-5; D unclear. Trimming stripped 4 bases from V and 5 bases from J, with 9 bases between. The germline gives CDR1 SQVTM, CDR2 ANQGSEA. The CDR3 runs 12 residues. The CDR3 loop reads CSVVGIHQPQHF. The CDR3 DNA sequence: TGCAGCGTTGTTGGGATACATCAGCCCCAGCATTTT. Drawing the rest from reference TRBV29-1 and TRBJ1-5, the complete variable domain is SAVISQKPSRDICQRGTSLTIQCQVDSQVTMMFWYRQQPGQSLTLIATANQGSEATYESGFVIDKFPISRPNLTFSTLTVSNMSPEDSSIYLCSVVGIHQPQHFGDGTRLSIL.

The V gene is TRBV2, the J gene TRBJ2-3; 9 nucleotides match TRBD1. The V gene end was trimmed by 6 bases and the J gene end by 2 bases; junction bases not matched to a gene: 6. Germline V gives CDR1 SNHLY, CDR2 FYNNEI. The CDR3 runs to 15 residues. This chain's CDR3 is CASRKQGAHTDTQYF. The CDR3 DNA is TGTGCCAGCAGGAAACAGGGGGCGCACACAGATACGCAGTATTTT.

The chain has TRBV10-3 and TRBJ2-7; the match to TRBD2 covers 13 bases. This CDR3 has 12 residues. Germline CDR1 reads ENHRY; CDR2 reads SYGVKD. With 8 bases clipped from V and 5 bases from J, the junction kept 0 bases outside the gene matches. The CDR3 coding sequence is TGTGCCATCGGACTAGCGGGAGACGAGCAGTACTTC. As protein: CAIGLAGDEQYF.

The rearrangement joins TRBV20-1 to TRBJ2-1, with D possibly being TRBD2 (5 bases). V was trimmed by 3 bases and J by 10 bases, leaving 10 bases between them. Germline CDR1 and CDR2: DFQATT and SNEGSKA (reference sequence). The CDR3 totals 11 residues. CDR3 protein: CSARDFGEQFF. CDR3 in DNA: TGCAGTGCTAGGGACTTTGGCGAGCAGTTCTTC.

V gene TRBV9 combines with J gene TRBJ2-2; no firm D call. This CDR3 is 14 amino acids long. V dropped 4 bases and J dropped 0 bases, with 7 bases sitting between them. Germline values: CDR1 SGDLS, CDR2 YYNGEE. The CDR3 DNA reads as TGTGCCAGCAGCCCAAAGACGAACACCGGGGAGCTGTTTTTT. Translation: CASSPKTNTGELFF.

The V and J genes are TRBV7-2 and TRBJ2-3; 13 bases are a match to TRBD2. V trimming: 4 bases; J trimming: 6 bases; junction bases outside the gene matches: 10. The CDR3 has 17 amino acids. CDR1 SGHTA and CDR2 FQGNSA come from the germline V gene. CDR3 amino acids: CASSSVPGLAGVDTQYF. The CDR3 coding sequence is TGTGCCAGCAGCTCAGTCCCCGGACTAGCGGGAGTTGATACGCAGTATTTT.

CDR3 in amino acids: CASSLNTLSADTQYF. The CDR3 bases are TGTGCCAGCAGCTTAAATACCCTGTCAGCAGATACGCAGTATTTT. The chain recombines TRBV11-2 with TRBJ2-3, with D uncertain. Trimming pared 2 bases from V and 4 bases from J, leaving 13 bases between. The CDR3 runs to 15 residues. Germline V CDR1 and CDR2: SGHAT, FQNNGV. Filled out from reference TRBV11-2 and TRBJ2-3, the complete variable domain reads EAGVAQSPRYKIIEKRQSVAFWCNPISGHATLYWYQQILGQGPKLLIQFQNNGVVDDSQLPKDRFSAERLKGVDSTLKIQPAKLEDSAVYLCASSLNTLSADTQYFGPGTRLTVL.

This rearrangement joins TRBV6-1 to TRBJ2-5, with 10 positions matching TRBD1. Germline loops: CDR1 MNHNS, CDR2 SASEGT. V lost 2 bases and J lost 2; bases outside the gene matches: 2. This CDR3 contains 15 residues. The CDR3: CASSERDRGQETQYF. The DNA for the CDR3 is TGTGCCAGCAGTGAACGGGACAGGGGACAAGAGACCCAGTACTTC.

The chain couples TRBV29-1 to TRBJ2-5, with no clear D. Trimming left V 0 bases short and J 1 base short, with 9 bases between. The length of the CDR3 is 14 residues. The germline V gene encodes CDR1 SQVTM and CDR2 ANQGSEA. CDR3 sequence (DNA): TGCAGCGTTGAAGATACCGGAACCCAAGAGACCCAGTACTTC. Its protein product is CSVEDTGTQETQYF. Variable domain in full (rest from reference TRBV29-1 and TRBJ2-5): SAVISQKPSRDICQRGTSLTIQCQVDSQVTMMFWYRQQPGQSLTLIATANQGSEATYESGFVIDKFPISRPNLTFSTLTVSNMSPEDSSIYLCSVEDTGTQETQYFGPGTRLLVL.

V gene TRBV7-2 combines with J gene TRBJ1-4; D is undetermined. The CDR3 covers 13 residues. Germline-derived CDR1 and CDR2 are SGHTA and FQGNSA. V was pared by 4 bases and J by 7 bases, with 10 bases between. The CDR3 DNA is TGTGCCAGCAGCTACCAGGCCGGTGAAAAACTGTTTTTT. Translating it yields CASSYQAGEKLFF.

The chain recombines TRBV4-3 with TRBJ1-4, with 8 bases that match TRBD1. The CDR3 is made up of 15 amino acids. V gave up 3 bases and J gave up 7 bases; unmatched junction bases: 7. Germline CDR1 is LGHNA and CDR2 is YSLEER. In DNA form, the CDR3 reads TGCGCCAGCAGCCACGATGACAGGGGAAGTGAAAAACTGTTTTTT. It codes for CASSHDDRGSEKLFF.

V gene TRBV11-1 combines with J gene TRBJ2-7, with D tentatively TRBD2 (6 bases). Trimming left V 1 base short and J 7 bases short, with 11 bases between. CDR1 is SGHAT, CDR2 FQDESV, per germline (reference sequence). CDR3 length: 13 amino acids. The CDR3 spells CASSLGAGGEQYF. The CDR3 nucleotides are TGTGCCAGCAGCTTAGGGGCCGGGGGTGAGCAGTACTTC.

This chain links TRBV27 with TRBJ1-5; D perhaps matches TRBD1 (6 bases). V dropped 8 bases and J dropped 1 base, with 12 bases sitting between them. Germline V gene sequence: CDR1 MNHEY, CDR2 SMNVEV (reference sequence). The CDR3 spans 14 residues. DNA of the CDR3: TGTGCCAGCGATCAGGGGCCAAGCAATCAGCCCCAGCATTTT. Translating it yields CASDQGPSNQPQHF.

The chain joins TRBV4-2 to TRBJ2-3; D might be TRBD1 or TRBD2, each matching 7 bases. Trimming cost V 0 bases and J 4 bases, with 14 bases left between them. This CDR3 region has 16 residues. Germline loops: CDR1 LGHNA, CDR2 YNFKEQ. Here the CDR3 DNA reads TGTGCCAGCAGCCAAGAAGGGGGCGGGAGTGCAGATACGCAGTATTTT. Amino acids: CASSQEGGGSADTQYF.